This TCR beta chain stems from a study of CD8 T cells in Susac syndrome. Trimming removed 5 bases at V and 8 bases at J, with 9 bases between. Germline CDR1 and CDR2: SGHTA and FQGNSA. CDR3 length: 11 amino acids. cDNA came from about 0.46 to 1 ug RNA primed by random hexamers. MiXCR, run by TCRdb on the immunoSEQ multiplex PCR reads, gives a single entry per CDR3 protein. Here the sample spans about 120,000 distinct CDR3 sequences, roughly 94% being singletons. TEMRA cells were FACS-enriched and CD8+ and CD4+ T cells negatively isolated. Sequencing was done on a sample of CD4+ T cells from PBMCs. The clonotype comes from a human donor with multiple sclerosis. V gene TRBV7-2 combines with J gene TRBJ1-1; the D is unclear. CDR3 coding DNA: TGTGCCAGCAGCGTTCACGGGGAAGCTTTCTTT. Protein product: CASSVHGEAFF. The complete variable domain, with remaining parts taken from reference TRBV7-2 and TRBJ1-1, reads GAGVSQSPSNKVTEKGKDVELRCDPISGHTALYWYRQSLGQGLEFLIYFQGNSAPDKSGLPSDRFSAERTGGSVSTLTIQRTQQEDSAVYLCASSVHGEAFFGQGTRLTVV.